Listed below are T cell receptor beta chains from one sample, sequenced in a study of T cell changes during pregnancy in multiple sclerosis. Here immunoSEQ multiplex PCR was the method, and the copy in TCRdb shows in-frame clones only, minus some. Seen here are approximately 100,000 clones, around 90% observed once, and the top ten hold 3.1%. The sample was peripheral blood, taken in the second trimester of pregnancy. The receptor source for this set is a female donor with multiple sclerosis, enrolled in a pregnancy study. CDR3s include the opening cysteine and the closing phenylalanine or tryptophan. The D gene is left open where the match is weak. The size field is filled for only some rows; it gives once, few, many or a size class.

cdr3_length,d_call,j_call,v_call,clone_size,cdr3_nt,cdr3_aa
16,TRBD1,TRBJ2-5,TRBV11-2,.,TGTGCCAGCAGCTTAGTAACAGGGGGCGGCCAAGAGACCCAGTACTTC,CASSLVTGGGQETQYF
13,TRBD1,TRBJ2-7,TRBV18,once,TGTGCCAGCTCAAGGACAGGGGCCTACGAGCAGTACTTC,CASSRTGAYEQYF
16,.,TRBJ2-3,TRBV9,.,TGTGCCAGCAGCGTAGTATGGGGGGGGGCGTCAGATACGCAGTATTTT,CASSVVWGGASDTQYF
16,.,TRBJ2-1,TRBV6-1,.,TGTGCCAGCAGTGAAGCTACCGGGACTGTAAACAATGAGCAGTTCTTC,CASSEATGTVNNEQFF
15,.,TRBJ2-5,TRBV6-1,.,TGTGCCAGCAGTGTAGTTCAGGGGCGCGGGGGGACCCAGTACTTC,CASSVVQGRGGTQYF
15,TRBD2,TRBJ2-1,TRBV7-2,.,TGTGCCAGCCGAAGGACTAGCGGGATCTTTGATGAGCAGTTCTTC,CASRRTSGIFDEQFF
15,TRBD2,TRBJ2-7,TRBV5-1,.,TGCGCCAGCAGCCCAGGGACTAGCGGGAGCCACGAGCAGTACTTC,CASSPGTSGSHEQYF
16,.,TRBJ2-2,TRBV14,.,TGTGCCAGCAGCCAAGAAACAGGGCTGGGACCGGGGGAGCTGTTTTTT,CASSQETGLGPGELFF
14,TRBD1,TRBJ2-1,TRBV9,.,TGTGCCAGCAGCGTAGCGACAGGGAACAATGAGCAGTTCTTC,CASSVATGNNEQFF
13,.,TRBJ2-1,TRBV29-1,.,TGCAGCGGATACGGGTGGACAGACAATGAGCAGTTCTTC,CSGYGWTDNEQFF
19,.,TRBJ2-3,TRBV7-9,.,TGTGCCAGCAGCTTAGCGCAGGAGGATACAGGGACCGGGACAGATACGCAGTATTTT,CASSLAQEDTGTGTDTQYF
14,TRBD2,TRBJ2-7,TRBV6-5,.,TGTGCCAGCAGTTACGGGACCGAAGCGGGGGAGCAGTACTTC,CASSYGTEAGEQYF
14,.,TRBJ2-3,TRBV6-1,.,TGTGCCAGTAGACTAGTTGAGGGCACAGATACGCAGTATTTT,CASRLVEGTDTQYF
13,TRBD1,TRBJ2-5,TRBV28,.,TGTGCCAGCAGACCTTCAGGGGGAGAGACCCAGTACTTC,CASRPSGGETQYF
16,TRBD2,TRBJ2-1,TRBV30,.,TGTGCCTGGAGTGGGGTGAGCGGGAGATCTTACAATGAGCAGTTCTTC,CAWSGVSGRSYNEQFF
17,TRBD2,TRBJ2-7,TRBV14,.,TGTGCCAGCAGCCCCCCTGGCGGGAGGGCCCTCGGTTACGAGCAGTACTTC,CASSPPGGRALGYEQYF
14,.,TRBJ1-1,TRBV6-5,.,TGTGCCAGCAGCCCCACCGGGGGGGATACTGAAGCTTTCTTT,CASSPTGGDTEAFF
14,TRBD2,TRBJ2-3,TRBV13,.,TGTGCCAGCAGTCGAGCGGGAGGATCAGATACGCAGTATTTT,CASSRAGGSDTQYF
14,.,TRBJ2-7,TRBV19,.,TGTGCCAGTAGTATCAGGGGACCCTCCTACGAGCAGTACTTC,CASSIRGPSYEQYF
13,TRBD1,TRBJ2-2,TRBV11-2,few,TGTGCCAGCAGCTCGACAGGGAACGGGGAGCTGTTTTTT,CASSSTGNGELFF
16,TRBD1,TRBJ1-5,TRBV2,.,TGTGCCAGCAGAAAAGACAGGGGATACTACAATCAGCCCCAGCATTTT,CASRKDRGYYNQPQHF
15,TRBD1,TRBJ2-1,TRBV4-2,.,TGTGCCAGCAGCCAGCACTCTCAGGGGGTGGATGAGCAGTTCTTC,CASSQHSQGVDEQFF
14,.,TRBJ2-7,TRBV7-9,.,TGTGCCAGCAGCGGTCGGGACTCGAGCTACGAGCAGTACTTC,CASSGRDSSYEQYF
14,.,TRBJ2-3,TRBV7-8,.,TGTGCCAGCAGCTTATCGGTCTTGAGCGGGTCGCAGTATTTT,CASSLSVLSGSQYF
14,.,TRBJ1-5,TRBV30,once,TGTGCCTGGAGTGGTGACAGGAGCAATCAGCCCCAGCATTTT,CAWSGDRSNQPQHF
21,TRBD1,TRBJ1-3,TRBV4-1,.,TGCGCCAGCAGCCAAGAATCTACAGGGGCCCAGCGTTATTCCTCTGGAAACACCATATATTTT,CASSQESTGAQRYSSGNTIYF
14,.,TRBJ2-5,TRBV4-3,.,TGCGCCAGCAGCCAGTCAGGCACTCAAGAGACCCAGTACTTC,CASSQSGTQETQYF
15,.,TRBJ1-1,TRBV9,.,TGTGCCAGCAGCGTAGATCCCCAGGGGCACACTGAAGCTTTCTTT,CASSVDPQGHTEAFF
14,.,TRBJ2-3,TRBV9,.,TGTGCCAGCAGCTCCTTCCCTGGCACAGATACGCAGTATTTT,CASSSFPGTDTQYF
15,TRBD1,TRBJ1-6,TRBV6-5,.,TGTGCCAGCAGAAACGGACAGGACCGCAATTCACCCCTCCACTTT,CASRNGQDRNSPLHF
13,.,TRBJ1-1,TRBV19,.,TGTGCCAGTAGTCCTAGTATGAACACTGAAGCTTTCTTT,CASSPSMNTEAFF
12,.,TRBJ2-7,TRBV19,.,TGTGCCACCCCCACACAATCCTACGAGCAGTACTTC,CATPTQSYEQYF
13,TRBD2,TRBJ2-5,TRBV13,.,TGTGCCAGCAGCTTGGGACTAGCAGGGACCCAGTACTTC,CASSLGLAGTQYF
15,.,TRBJ2-3,TRBV19,.,TGTGCCAGTAGTAAGGATGGGAGGCGGACAGATACGCAGTATTTT,CASSKDGRRTDTQYF
14,.,TRBJ2-3,TRBV27,.,TGTGCCAGCAGTTTAGGAGGGTTTACAGATACGCAGTATTTT,CASSLGGFTDTQYF
15,TRBD1,TRBJ2-5,TRBV18,.,TGTGCCAGCTCACCACCTCGGACAGGGAAAGAGACCCAGTACTTC,CASSPPRTGKETQYF
14,.,TRBJ2-1,TRBV5-1,.,TGCGCCAGCAGCTTGGCTCTAACGAACAATGAGCAGTTCTTC,CASSLALTNNEQFF
15,TRBD2,TRBJ2-5,TRBV18,.,TGTGCCAGCTCTCGCGCTACGGGGGGCCAAGAGACCCAGTACTTC,CASSRATGGQETQYF
14,TRBD2,TRBJ2-1,TRBV29-1,.,TGCAGCGTGACTAGCGGGGCCGCCTACAATGAGCAGTTCTTC,CSVTSGAAYNEQFF
16,TRBD2,TRBJ2-5,TRBV19,.,TGTGCCAGTAGTACCTGGACTAGCGGACGCCAAGAGACCCAGTACTTC,CASSTWTSGRQETQYF
13,.,TRBJ2-3,TRBV5-4,once,TGTGCCAGCAGCTTGGCCGGCACAGATACGCAGTATTTT,CASSLAGTDTQYF
14,TRBD2,TRBJ2-7,TRBV28,.,TGTGCCAGCAGTTTAGGACTAGCGGGATACGAGCAGTACTTC,CASSLGLAGYEQYF
16,.,TRBJ2-1,TRBV6-5,.,TGTGCCAGCAGTTACTCCTACTCACAGCGGCACAATGAGCAGTTCTTC,CASSYSYSQRHNEQFF
11,.,TRBJ2-2,TRBV29-1,.,TGCAGCGCCAGGAACACCGGGGAGCTGTTTTTT,CSARNTGELFF
19,TRBD1,TRBJ2-5,TRBV7-6,.,TGTGCCAGCAGCCCCATGAGTCCTTACCCGGGACAGGGAAGCGAGACCCAGTACTTC,CASSPMSPYPGQGSETQYF
13,TRBD1,TRBJ2-7,TRBV11-1,.,TGTGCCAGCAGCTTACTAACAGGGGGCGAGCAGTACTTC,CASSLLTGGEQYF
15,TRBD2,TRBJ2-1,TRBV14,.,TGTGCCAGCAGCCGCGGACTAGCGGGAGAAGGTGAGCAGTTCTTC,CASSRGLAGEGEQFF
13,TRBD2,TRBJ2-1,TRBV30,.,TGTGCCTGGGGGACTAGGGGGGCCAATGAGCAGTTCTTC,CAWGTRGANEQFF
16,.,TRBJ2-1,TRBV5-4,.,TGTGCCAGCAGCCTGAACGTTCGGCCAACTAGCAATGAGCAGTTCTTC,CASSLNVRPTSNEQFF
14,TRBD1,TRBJ1-1,TRBV6-1,once,TGTGCCAGCAGTGGGGGACAGGTTAACACTGAAGCTTTCTTT,CASSGGQVNTEAFF
13,.,TRBJ2-1,TRBV18,.,TGTGCCAGCTCACTACGGACAGTTAATGAGCAGTTCTTC,CASSLRTVNEQFF
13,TRBD1,TRBJ2-3,TRBV7-9,.,TGTGCCAGCAGCCAACAGGGGTCAGATACGCAGTATTTT,CASSQQGSDTQYF
15,TRBD1,TRBJ1-2,TRBV28,.,TGTGCCAGCAGTTATGCCAGCGGGACAGGGTATGGCTACACCTTC,CASSYASGTGYGYTF
15,.,TRBJ2-3,TRBV2,.,TGTGCCAGCAGTGAACAAATGAGAGGGACAGATACGCAGTATTTT,CASSEQMRGTDTQYF